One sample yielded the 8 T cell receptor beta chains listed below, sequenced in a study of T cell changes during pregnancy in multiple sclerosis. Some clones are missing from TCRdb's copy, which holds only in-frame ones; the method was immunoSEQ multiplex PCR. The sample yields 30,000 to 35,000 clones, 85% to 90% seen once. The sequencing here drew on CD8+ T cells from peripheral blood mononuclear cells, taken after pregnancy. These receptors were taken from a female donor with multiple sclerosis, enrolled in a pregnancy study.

CDR3 sequence (DNA): TGTGCCAGCAGTTTATCGGAGGCAGTTGAAGCTTTCTTT. As protein: CASSLSEAVEAFF. This sequence joins TRBV27 and TRBJ1-1; D is undetermined. The CDR3 is 13 residues long. V dropped 0 bases and J dropped 7 bases, with 9 bases sitting between them. Germline V lookup: CDR1 MNHEY, CDR2 SMNVEV (reference sequence).

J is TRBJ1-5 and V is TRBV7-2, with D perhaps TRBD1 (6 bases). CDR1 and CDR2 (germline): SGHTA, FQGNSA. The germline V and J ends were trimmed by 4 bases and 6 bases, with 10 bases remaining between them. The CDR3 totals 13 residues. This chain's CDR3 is CASSYRGGQPQHF. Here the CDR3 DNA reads TGTGCCAGCAGCTACCGAGGGGGTCAGCCCCAGCATTTT.

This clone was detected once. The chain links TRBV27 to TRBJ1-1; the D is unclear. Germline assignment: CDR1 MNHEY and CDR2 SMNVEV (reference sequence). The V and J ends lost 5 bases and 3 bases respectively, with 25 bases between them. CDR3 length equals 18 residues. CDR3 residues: CASSLLGLVGQTYTEAFF. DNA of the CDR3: TGTGCCAGCAGTCTCCTAGGTCTGGTAGGCCAAACTTACACTGAAGCTTTCTTT.

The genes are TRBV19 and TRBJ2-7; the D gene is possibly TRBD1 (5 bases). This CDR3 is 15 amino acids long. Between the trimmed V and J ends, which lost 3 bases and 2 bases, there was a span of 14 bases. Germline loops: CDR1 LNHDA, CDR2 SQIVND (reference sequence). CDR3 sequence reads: CASSIGDSSPYEQYF. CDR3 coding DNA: TGTGCCAGTAGTATCGGCGACAGTTCACCCTACGAGCAGTACTTC.

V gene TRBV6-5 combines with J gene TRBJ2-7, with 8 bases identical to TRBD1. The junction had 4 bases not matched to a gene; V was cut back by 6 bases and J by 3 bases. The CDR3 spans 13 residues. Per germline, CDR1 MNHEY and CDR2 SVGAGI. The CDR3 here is CASSHRGYYEQYF. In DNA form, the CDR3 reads TGTGCCAGCAGCCACAGGGGGTACTACGAGCAGTACTTC.

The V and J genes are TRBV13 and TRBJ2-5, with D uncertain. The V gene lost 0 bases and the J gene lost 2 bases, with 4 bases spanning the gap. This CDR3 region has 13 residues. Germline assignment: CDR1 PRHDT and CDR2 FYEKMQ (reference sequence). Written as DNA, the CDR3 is TGTGCCAGCAGCTTAGGACTACAAGAGACCCAGTACTTC. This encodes CASSLGLQETQYF.

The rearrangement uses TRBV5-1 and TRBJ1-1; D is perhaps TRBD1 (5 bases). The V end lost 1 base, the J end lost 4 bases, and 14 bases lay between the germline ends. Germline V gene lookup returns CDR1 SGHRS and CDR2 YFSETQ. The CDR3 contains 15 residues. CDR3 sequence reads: CASSLSRTGVTEAFF. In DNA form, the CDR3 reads TGCGCCAGCAGCTTGAGTCGTACAGGAGTCACTGAAGCTTTCTTT. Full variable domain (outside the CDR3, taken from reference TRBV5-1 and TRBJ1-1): KAGVTQTPRYLIKTRGQQVTLSCSPISGHRSVSWYQQTPGQGLQFLFEYFSETQRNKGNFPGRFSGRQFSNSRSEMNVSTLELGDSALYLCASSLSRTGVTEAFFGQGTRLTVV.

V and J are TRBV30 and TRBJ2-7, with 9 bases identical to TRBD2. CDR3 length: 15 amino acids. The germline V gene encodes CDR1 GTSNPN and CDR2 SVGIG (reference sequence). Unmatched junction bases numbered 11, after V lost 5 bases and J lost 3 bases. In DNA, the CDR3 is TGTGCCTGGGCCCGGGGGCGGGGGGGCGTCTACGAGCAGTACTTC. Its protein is CAWARGRGGVYEQYF.